Listed below are T cell receptor beta chains from one sample, sequenced in a study of identical twins. TCRdb re-derived calls from the 5' RACE reads in MiXCR, one entry per CDR3 protein. This table holds approximately 530,000 distinct CDR3 sequences, around 20% found once. This sample was shared with a second study, whose subject was yellow fever vaccine responses in identical twins.

The source material was CD4+ T cells sorted from blood. Source of these receptors: a woman younger than 35 in good health. Each CDR3 is given with its conserved first and last residue. Fields, in order: D gene, V gene, clone size, J gene, CDR3 protein, CDR3 DNA. A D gene is named only where the DNA matches it firmly. Size values are once, few and many counts, or a class for expanded clones, and some rows have none.

D: NA
V: TRBV12-3/TRBV12-4
size: few
J: TRBJ2-7
CDR3: CASSSIGRGTSSEQYF
DNA: TGTGCCAGCAGTTCGATAGGCCGGGGTACTAGTAGCGAGCAGTACTTC

D: TRBD2
V: TRBV11-2
size: NA
J: TRBJ2-1
CDR3: CASSLGGRAPYNEQFF
DNA: TGTGCCAGCAGCTTGGGCGGGAGGGCCCCCTACAATGAGCAGTTCTTC

D: TRBD2
V: TRBV20-1
size: NA
J: TRBJ2-1
CDR3: CSGVRGSTYNEQFF
DNA: TGCAGTGGGGTCCGCGGGAGCACCTACAATGAGCAGTTCTTC

D: NA
V: TRBV5-5
size: NA
J: TRBJ2-5
CDR3: CASSSKQGQETQYF
DNA: TGTGCCAGCAGCTCAAAACAGGGTCAAGAGACCCAGTACTTC

D: TRBD2
V: TRBV4-2
size: NA
J: TRBJ2-5
CDR3: CASSQGGTSGETQYF
DNA: TGTGCCAGCAGCCAAGGTGGGACTAGCGGGGAGACCCAGTACTTC

D: TRBD2
V: TRBV20-1
size: NA
J: TRBJ2-5
CDR3: CCARHSGRWGQETQYF
DNA: TGCTGTGCTAGACATAGCGGGAGGTGGGGTCAAGAGACCCAGTACTTC

D: TRBD1
V: TRBV24-1
size: NA
J: TRBJ2-1
CDR3: CATSDPGTGGSGEQFF
DNA: TGTGCCACCAGTGATCCCGGGACAGGGGGCTCTGGGGAGCAGTTCTTC

D: TRBD2
V: TRBV29-1
size: NA
J: TRBJ2-1
CDR3: CSVASGNYNEQFF
DNA: TGCAGCGTCGCTAGCGGGAACTACAATGAGCAGTTCTTC

D: TRBD2
V: TRBV5-1
size: NA
J: TRBJ2-4
CDR3: CASSAGDSRNIQYF
DNA: TGCGCCAGCAGTGCGGGGGATTCGAGAAACATTCAGTACTTC

D: NA
V: TRBV25-1
size: NA
J: TRBJ1-2
CDR3: CASSEIDSLNYGYTF
DNA: TGTGCCAGCAGTGAAATCGACAGCCTTAACTATGGCTACACCTTC

D: NA
V: TRBV29-1
size: few
J: TRBJ2-4
CDR3: CSAGVGKNIQYF
DNA: TGCAGCGCCGGAGTAGGGAAAAACATTCAGTACTTC

D: NA
V: TRBV10-3
size: NA
J: TRBJ2-1
CDR3: CAISEMPGEQFF
DNA: TGTGCCATCAGTGAGATGCCTGGTGAGCAGTTCTTC

D: TRBD2
V: TRBV5-1
size: few
J: TRBJ2-5
CDR3: CASSWGRGTSEETQYF
DNA: TGCGCCAGCAGCTGGGGGCGTGGGACTAGCGAAGAGACCCAGTACTTC

D: NA
V: TRBV28
size: NA
J: TRBJ1-1
CDR3: CASTSSGVNTEAFF
DNA: TGTGCCAGCACGTCGTCAGGGGTGAACACTGAAGCTTTCTTT

D: NA
V: TRBV14
size: NA
J: TRBJ2-1
CDR3: CASSQYTGEQFF
DNA: TGTGCCAGCAGCCAATATACAGGAGAGCAGTTCTTC

D: TRBD2
V: TRBV10-3
size: few
J: TRBJ2-7
CDR3: CAISTGTSGTYEQYF
DNA: TGTGCCATCAGCACCGGGACTAGCGGTACCTACGAGCAGTACTTC

D: TRBD2
V: TRBV29-1
size: NA
J: TRBJ2-3
CDR3: CSVTNSGGFTDTQYF
DNA: TGCAGCGTTACCAATAGCGGGGGGTTCACAGATACGCAGTATTTT

D: TRBD1
V: TRBV18
size: NA
J: TRBJ2-2
CDR3: CASSRGQGDTGELFF
DNA: TGTGCCAGCTCACGGGGACAGGGAGACACCGGGGAGCTGTTTTTT

D: NA
V: TRBV12-3/TRBV12-4
size: few
J: TRBJ2-3
CDR3: CASSLSVNTQYF
DNA: TGTGCCAGCAGTTTAAGTGTTAATACGCAGTATTTT

D: NA
V: TRBV20-1
size: NA
J: TRBJ1-5
CDR3: CSASQPGRNQPQHF
DNA: TGCAGTGCTAGTCAGCCGGGACGCAATCAGCCCCAGCATTTT

D: TRBD1
V: TRBV10-3
size: few
J: TRBJ2-5
CDR3: CAISESGQGKETQYF
DNA: TGTGCCATCAGTGAGTCGGGACAGGGAAAAGAGACCCAGTACTTC

D: NA
V: TRBV4-1
size: few
J: TRBJ2-1
CDR3: CASSQDLSSYNEQFF
DNA: TGCGCCAGCAGCCAAGACTTGAGCTCCTACAATGAGCAGTTCTTC